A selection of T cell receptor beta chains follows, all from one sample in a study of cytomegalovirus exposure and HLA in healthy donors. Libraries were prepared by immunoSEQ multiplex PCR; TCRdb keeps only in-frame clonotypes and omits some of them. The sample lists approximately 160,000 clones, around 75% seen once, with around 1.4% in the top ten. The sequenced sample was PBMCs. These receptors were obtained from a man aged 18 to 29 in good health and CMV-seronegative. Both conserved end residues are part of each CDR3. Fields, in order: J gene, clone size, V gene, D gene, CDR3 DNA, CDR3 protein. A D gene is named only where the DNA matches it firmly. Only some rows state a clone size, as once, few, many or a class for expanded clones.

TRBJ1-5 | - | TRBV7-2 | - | TGTGCCAGCAGCCCTGGACACCCGGGGCCCCAGCATTTT | CASSPGHPGPQHF
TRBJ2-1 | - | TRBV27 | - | TGTGCCAGCAGCCAGGGTACGGGCTACAATGAGCAGTTCTTC | CASSQGTGYNEQFF
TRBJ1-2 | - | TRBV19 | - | TGTGCCAGTAGGCAGGATTATGGCTACACCTTC | CASRQDYGYTF
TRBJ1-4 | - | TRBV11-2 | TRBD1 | TGTGCCAGCAGCTCGGGGGACAGGGCCCTCGGGCCTGCGTTT | CASSSGDRALGPAF
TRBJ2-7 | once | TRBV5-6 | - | TGTGCCAGCAGCTTGGGTCCGGGGGAGCAGTACTTC | CASSLGPGEQYF
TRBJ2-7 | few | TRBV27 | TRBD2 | TGTGCCAGCCTCCCTTTGGGGGGGACCTACGAGCAGTACTTC | CASLPLGGTYEQYF
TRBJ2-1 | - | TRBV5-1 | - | TGCGCCAGCAGCTTGGGGGGGACTGCGGCTAATGAGCAGTTCTTC | CASSLGGTAANEQFF
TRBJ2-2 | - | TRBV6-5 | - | TGTGCCAGCAGCCTCGGGGTCCCCCCCGGGGAGCTGTTTTTT | CASSLGVPPGELFF
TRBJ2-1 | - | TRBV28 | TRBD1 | TGTGCCAGCAGTATCGGACAGGGGGCCTCCAATGAGCAGTTCTTC | CASSIGQGASNEQFF
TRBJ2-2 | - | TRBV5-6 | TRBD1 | TGTGCCAGCAGCCCCTACGGGACAGGGAACACCGGGGAGCTGTTTTTT | CASSPYGTGNTGELFF
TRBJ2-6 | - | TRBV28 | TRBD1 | TGTGCCAGCAGCTACACGGGACAGGGGAAATGGGGGGCCAACGTCCTGACTTTC | CASSYTGQGKWGANVLTF
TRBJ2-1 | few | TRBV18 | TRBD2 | TGTGCCAGCTCACCACTGACTAGCGGGAGGAATGAGCAGTTCTTC | CASSPLTSGRNEQFF
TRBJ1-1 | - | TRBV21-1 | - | TGTGCCAGCAGCCAGGGGAACACTGAAGCTTTCTTT | CASSQGNTEAFF
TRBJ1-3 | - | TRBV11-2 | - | TGTGCCAGCAGCTCAAACCCCCCAGTTCCTCGTTCTGGAAACACCATATATTTT | CASSSNPPVPRSGNTIYF
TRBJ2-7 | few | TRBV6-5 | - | TGTGCCAGCAGTTACTCCTTAAGGAGGGAGCAGTACTTC | CASSYSLRREQYF
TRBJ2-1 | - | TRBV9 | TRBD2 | TGTGCCAGCAGCGTAGTGTCGAGGGCGGGAGGGGCGGGTGAGCAGTTCTTC | CASSVVSRAGGAGEQFF
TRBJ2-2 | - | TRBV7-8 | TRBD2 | TGTGCCAGCAGCTTAGATAACTATAGCGGGAGGAACACCGGGGAGCTGTTTTTT | CASSLDNYSGRNTGELFF
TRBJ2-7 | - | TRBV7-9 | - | TGTGCCAGCAGCTTACTTGGAGGCGACGAGCAGTACTTC | CASSLLGGDEQYF
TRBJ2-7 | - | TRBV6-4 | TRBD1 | TGTGCCAGCAGTGAGGCAGGGGGCAAGCAGTACTTC | CASSEAGGKQYF
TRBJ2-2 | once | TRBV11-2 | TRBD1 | TGTGCCAGCAGCTTGCGACAGGGGTCCGGGGAGCTGTTTTTT | CASSLRQGSGELFF
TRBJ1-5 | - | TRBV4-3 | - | TGCGCCAGCAGCCAAGACGGGGTGTATGGCCAGCCCCAGCATTTT | CASSQDGVYGQPQHF
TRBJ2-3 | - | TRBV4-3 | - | TGCGCCAGCAGCCCCCAGGGGCTGGGCACAGATACGCAGTATTTT | CASSPQGLGTDTQYF
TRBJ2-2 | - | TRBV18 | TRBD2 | TGTGCCAGCTCACCGCTAGCGGGAGCGAACACCGGGGAGCTGTTTTTT | CASSPLAGANTGELFF
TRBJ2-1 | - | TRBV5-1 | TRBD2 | TGCGCCAGCAGCTTAACCGGGACTACAAACTACAATGGGCAGTTCTTC | CASSLTGTTNYNGQFF
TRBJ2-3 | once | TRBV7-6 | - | TGTGCCAGCAGACTGACTAGGAGGATTCAAGATACGCAGTATTTT | CASRLTRRIQDTQYF
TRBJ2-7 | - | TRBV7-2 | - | TGTGCCAGCAGCCTACGGGAGCGGCCTCGGAACGAGCAGTACTTC | CASSLRERPRNEQYF
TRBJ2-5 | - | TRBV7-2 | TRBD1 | TGTGCCAGCACAGGACAGGGCAGGGAGACCCAGTACTTC | CASTGQGRETQYF
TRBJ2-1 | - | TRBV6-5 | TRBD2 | TGTGCCAGCAGGCGTTTGGCGGGAGTTAACAATGAGCAGTTCTTC | CASRRLAGVNNEQFF
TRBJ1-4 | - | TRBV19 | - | TGTGCCAGTAATGTGGTGGTCGGTAATGAAAAACTGTTTTTT | CASNVVVGNEKLFF
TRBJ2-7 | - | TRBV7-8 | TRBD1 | TGTGCCAGCAGCCCGAGGACAGGGAGGATCGAGCAGTACTTC | CASSPRTGRIEQYF
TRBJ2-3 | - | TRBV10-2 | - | TGCGCCAGCAGTCTAGATACGCAGTATTTT | CASSLDTQYF
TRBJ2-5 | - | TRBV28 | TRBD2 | TGTGCCAGCAGTTTGGGGACTAGCGGAAGACCGTACCAAGAGACCCAGTACTTC | CASSLGTSGRPYQETQYF
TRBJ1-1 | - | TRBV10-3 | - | TGTGCCATCAGTGAGCTTAGGACAGATTTGAACACTGAAGCTTTCTTT | CAISELRTDLNTEAFF
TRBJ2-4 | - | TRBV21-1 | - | TGTGCCAGCAGCAATTACTGGAAAAACATTCAGTACTTC | CASSNYWKNIQYF
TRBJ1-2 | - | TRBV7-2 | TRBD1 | TGTGCCAGCAGCTTATTAGGGACAGGGGCCTCTAACTATGGCTACACCTTC | CASSLLGTGASNYGYTF
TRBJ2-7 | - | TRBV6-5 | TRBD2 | TGTGCCAGCAGTCCAGGACTAGCGAGACGTTACGAGCAGTACTTC | CASSPGLARRYEQYF
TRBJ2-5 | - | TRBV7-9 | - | TGTGCCAGCAGCCCCCCGGGTCCCCGGGTGACCCAGTACTTC | CASSPPGPRVTQYF
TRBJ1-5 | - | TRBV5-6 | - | TGTGCCAGCAGCTCTACACAGCTCTGGGGCGGTTATCAGCCCCAGCATTTT | CASSSTQLWGGYQPQHF
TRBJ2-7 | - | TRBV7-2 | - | TGTGCCAGCAGCTTGTACGGGACTCCCATTAACTACGAGCAGTACTTC | CASSLYGTPINYEQYF
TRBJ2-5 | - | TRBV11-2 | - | TGTGCCAGCAGCCGTCAGGGACACAAAGAGACCCAGTACTTC | CASSRQGHKETQYF
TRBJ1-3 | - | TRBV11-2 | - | TGTGCCAGCAGGCGGGGGCCTCTGGAAACGACCATATATTTT | CASRRGPLETTIYF
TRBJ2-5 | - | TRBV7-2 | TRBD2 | TGTGCCAGCATCCGGGGACTAGCGGAGCCCCCCCAAGAGACCCAGTACTTC | CASIRGLAEPPQETQYF
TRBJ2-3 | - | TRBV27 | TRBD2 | TGTGCCAGCAGTTTGGTCCTAGCGGGAGGGCCAGATACGCAGTATTTT | CASSLVLAGGPDTQYF
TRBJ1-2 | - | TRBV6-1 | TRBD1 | TGTGCCAGCAACCCGACAGGGGGCGCCTATGGCTACACCTTC | CASNPTGGAYGYTF
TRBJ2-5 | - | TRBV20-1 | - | TGCAGTGCTAGCAGGGAAGAGACCCAGTACTTC | CSASREETQYF
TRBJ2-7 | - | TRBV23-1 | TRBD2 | TGCGCCAGCAGTCAATTTTTAAAGGGAGCGGGGGAGCAGTACTTC | CASSQFLKGAGEQYF
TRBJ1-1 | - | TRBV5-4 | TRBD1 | TGTGCCAGCAGCCCCAACCGACAGGGGAAGGCTTTCTTT | CASSPNRQGKAFF
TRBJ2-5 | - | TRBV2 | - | TGTGCCAGCAGTGGTCCCAGTACCCAAGAGACCCAGTACTTC | CASSGPSTQETQYF
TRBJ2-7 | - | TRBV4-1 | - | TGCGCCAGCAGCCAAGGCGTCGAGCAGTACTTC | CASSQGVEQYF
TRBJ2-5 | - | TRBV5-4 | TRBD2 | TGTGCCAGCAGGACTAGCGGCTCCCAAGAGACCCAGTACTTC | CASRTSGSQETQYF
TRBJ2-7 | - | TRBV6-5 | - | TGTGCCAGCAGTTTTCGGGGAAACTCCTACGAGCAGTACTTC | CASSFRGNSYEQYF
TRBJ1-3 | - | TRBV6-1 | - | TGTGCCAGCAGCCCGACAGGCGACTCTGGAAACACCATATATTTT | CASSPTGDSGNTIYF
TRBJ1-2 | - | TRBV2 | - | TGTGCCAGCCGGGGATCGTCTAACTATGGCTACACCTTC | CASRGSSNYGYTF
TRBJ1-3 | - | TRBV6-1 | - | TGTGCCAGCAGTGAAGAGGCAGGCTCTGGAAACACCATATATTTT | CASSEEAGSGNTIYF